This record looks at one T cell receptor beta chain sequence and its context. TCRdb re-called the reads through MiXCR, storing one row per CDR3 protein. The repertoire has approximately 750,000 distinct CDR3 sequences, 35% of them found once; the top ten carry 2.8%. These data come from a study of T cell repertoires in cytomegalovirus infection. Overall study: Public TCR beta signatures provided an indication of both CMV infection and a matching HLA type.

The receptor was derived from a human donor in good health (CMV status not recorded). Some clones in this sample may be carry-over from other donors' samples. The sample comprised PBMCs.

The CDR3 region is CSARGRGDSGANVLTF. The CDR3 nucleotides are TGCAGTGCTAGGGGGAGGGGAGATTCTGGGGCCAACGTCCTGACTTTC. The chain employs TRBV20-1 and TRBJ2-6; 7 bases are a match to TRBD2. CDR1 is DFQATT and CDR2 is SNEGSKA in the germline V gene (reference sequence). The V and J ends lost 3 bases and 1 base, in that order; junction bases with no gene match: 6. This CDR3 contains 16 residues.